What follows describes a single TCR beta chain. Its antigen remains unidentified. Sequenced by immunoSEQ multiplex PCR; TCRdb stores in-frame clones only, minus some. This sample has hundreds of thousands of clones, with about 96% found just once. This record comes from a study of shared clonotypes between healthy human individuals. The wider study: Each donor contributed plates that comprised three CD4 naive, three CD4 memory, two CD8 naive and one CD8 memory. Findings and caveats of the study: With a handful of donors compared, about 5.2% of naive CD4 clonotypes were shared. Rarefaction gave evidence that sorted-subset sequencing remained incomplete despite large depth. A small donor pool kept down the genetic and exposure-history diversity that was represented.

Per germline, CDR1 SGHDT and CDR2 YYEEEE. Trimming pared 3 bases from V and 6 bases from J, leaving 13 bases between. This CDR3 has 13 amino acids. Naive CD8 populations comprised CD45RO-negative cells positively selected for CCR7, excluding terminally differentiated effector memory CD45RA+ cells. The origin of this receptor is a woman younger than 45 in good health. Sequenced input: naive CD8+ T cells sorted from blood. The chain recombines TRBV5-6 with TRBJ2-7, with a tentative D call TRBD1 (5 bases). In nucleotides, the CDR3 is TGTGCCAGCAGCTGGGGCCAGGGTTCCGAGCAGTACTTC. It encodes CASSWGQGSEQYF.